A few counts support the clone carrying this T cell receptor beta chain. One entry per CDR3 protein results from TCRdb running MiXCR on the 5' RACE reads. This table has around 310,000 distinct CDR3 sequences, 8.7% appearing once. Germline V gives CDR1 SGHNT, CDR2 YYREEE (reference sequence). J was trimmed by 5 bases and V by 0 bases; bases with no gene match: 8. CDR3 size: 16 residues. The sample originates from a study of T cells after yellow fever vaccination. The gene calls are TRBV5-4 and TRBJ2-1; 7 bases fit TRBD1. This sequence originates from a man aged 18 to 30 who received the YFV17D yellow fever vaccine. Sequenced here: PBMCs, sampled on the day of the first yellow fever vaccination. CDR3 nucleotides: TGTGCCAGCAGCTTGGGACAGGGTGGGGTTAACAATGAGCAGTTCTTC. Protein product: CASSLGQGGVNNEQFF.